This entry lists 23 T cell receptor beta chains sequenced from one sample in a study of blood T cell repertoires in COVID-19. The table came from immunoSEQ multiplex PCR; TCRdb's copy has only in-frame clones and leaves some out. This table holds about 180,000 clones, 84% found once. Input material: peripheral blood. The receptors shown here come from a man aged 18 to 29 with active or convalescent COVID-19.

The CDR3 reads CASRERDYGELFF. The CDR3, as DNA: TGCGCCAGCAGGGAAAGAGACTACGGGGAGCTGTTTTTT. The chain employs TRBV10-1 and TRBJ2-2, with D perhaps matching TRBD2 (5 bases). The V gene's germline CDR1 is WNHNN and CDR2 SYGVQD (reference sequence). V was trimmed by 6 bases and J by 7 bases, leaving 12 bases between them. This CDR3 is built from 13 residues.

This chain joins TRBV18 and TRBJ1-2; the D is unclear. Trimming pared 8 bases from V and 7 bases from J, leaving 17 bases between. In germline, CDR1 is KGHSH, CDR2 LQKENI. The CDR3 totals 13 residues. The CDR3, as DNA: TGTGCCAGCCTGGACGGGAGGTTCTCTGGCTACACCTTC. Protein: CASLDGRFSGYTF.

This chain connects TRBV27 to TRBJ1-5, with TRBD1 identical over 10 bases. Per the germline V gene, CDR1 is MNHEY and CDR2 is SMNVEV (reference sequence). The CDR3 sequence is 16 residues long. The trim removed 6 bases at V and 2 bases at J, leaving 7 bases unmatched. The chain's CDR3 is CASRDRGPVGNQPQHF. The CDR3 DNA reads as TGTGCCAGCAGAGACAGGGGGCCTGTCGGCAATCAGCCCCAGCATTTT.

The chain carries TRBV4-1 and TRBJ1-1, with D tentatively TRBD1 (5 bases). The germline V gene has CDR1 MGHRA and CDR2 YSYEKL. V shed 0 bases and J shed 0 bases, with 11 bases lying between them. This CDR3 is 16 amino acids long. CDR3 in DNA: TGCGCCAGCAGCCAAGAGCTACCAGGGTTGAACACTGAAGCTTTCTTT. It translates to CASSQELPGLNTEAFF.

The J gene is TRBJ2-2, the V gene TRBV19; D is uncertain. The CDR3 covers 16 residues. V was trimmed by 4 bases and J by 3 bases, leaving 15 bases between them. From germline, CDR1 is LNHDA and CDR2 SQIVND (reference sequence). CDR3 sequence (DNA): TGTGCCAGTAGTAAACCACCCGTAGTTTACACCGGGGAGCTGTTTTTT. Its protein is CASSKPPVVYTGELFF.

This chain links TRBV28 with TRBJ2-1; TRBD1 matches 7 bases. CDR3 length: 14 amino acids. Germline V gene data show CDR1 as MDHEN and CDR2 as SYDVKM. J lost 5 bases, V lost 7 bases, and 8 bases had no gene match. The CDR3 DNA reads TGTGCCAGCATAAAAAGACAGGGTAACAATGAGCAGTTCTTC. This sequence encodes CASIKRQGNNEQFF. Combining the CDR3 with reference TRBV28 and TRBJ2-1 gives the whole variable domain DVKVTQSSRYLVKRTGEKVFLECVQDMDHENMFWYRQDPGLGLRLIYFSYDVKMKEKGDIPEGYSVSREKKERFSLILESASTNQTSMYLCASIKRQGNNEQFFGPGTRLTVL.

This clone occurred many times. The chain links TRBV12-3 or TRBV12-4 to TRBJ1-1; 8 nucleotides agree with TRBD1. Germline trimming cut 2 bases from V and 7 bases from J; bases unmatched to any gene: 3. CDR3 length: 13 residues. CDR3 nucleotides: TGTGCCAGCAGTTTATTAGGACAGGGTGAAGCTTTCTTT. Protein: CASSLLGQGEAFF.

This chain joins TRBV28 and TRBJ1-2; unclear D gene. Germline CDR1 reads MDHEN; CDR2 reads SYDVKM. The CDR3 runs 17 residues. V gave up 3 bases and J gave up 5 bases, with 22 bases separating them. CDR3 nucleotide sequence: TGTGCCAGCAGTTTGAAGCTGGCAGACTCGAATACTTATGGCTACACCTTC. This codes for CASSLKLADSNTYGYTF.

Only one count was recorded for this clone. The chain combines TRBV7-8 with TRBJ1-5; 8 nucleotides agree with TRBD1. This CDR3 has 18 residues. The germline V gene has CDR1 SGHVS and CDR2 FQNEAQ. The V segment lost 5 bases and the J segment 0 bases; nucleotides outside the gene matches: 12. This CDR3 is CASSLTAWDRYSNQPQHF. CDR3 sequence (DNA): TGTGCCAGCAGCCTCACGGCGTGGGACAGGTATAGCAATCAGCCCCAGCATTTT.

The chain links TRBV21-1 to TRBJ1-1; the D call of TRBD1 is as the table states it, not checked on the DNA. TRBV21-1 is a recognized pseudogene. There are 20 residues in the CDR3. The CDR3 bases are TGTGCCAGCAGCAAAACCCCAGTGAGGACAGGAAGTTTGATTTCAGCTGAAGCTTTCTTT. Translation: CASSKTPVRTGSLISAEAFF.

The V gene is TRBV10-2, the J gene TRBJ2-1; TRBD2 is a possible D gene (6 bases). The germline V gene encodes CDR1 WSHSY and CDR2 SAAADI. The CDR3 is 15 residues long. V was clipped by 3 bases and J by 8 bases, with 17 bases between them. The chain's CDR3 is CASSDLRGGGDEQFF. CDR3 bases: TGCGCCAGCAGTGATCTCCGGGGCGGAGGGGATGAGCAGTTCTTC.

In this sample, this clone turned up once. The genes are TRBV3-1 (or the pseudogene TRBV3-2) and TRBJ2-3, with TRBD2 identical over 9 bases. Germline V gene data show CDR1 as LGHDT and CDR2 as YNNKEL (reference sequence). Trimming cost V 3 bases and J 0 bases; bases outside gene matches: 7. The CDR3 is made up of 17 amino acids. The CDR3: CASSQTSGGYSTDTQYF. CDR3 bases: TGTGCCAGCAGCCAGACGAGCGGGGGGTACAGCACAGATACGCAGTATTTT.

This clone has more than one count but fewer than ten. This chain joins TRBV28 and TRBJ1-5, with D unclear. Germline lookup yields CDR1 MDHEN and CDR2 SYDVKM. The V and J ends lost 2 bases and 3 bases respectively, with 11 bases between them. The CDR3 spans 15 residues. The CDR3, as DNA: TGTGCCAGCAGTTTAATGGGGAGGGACAATCAGCCCCAGCATTTT. It codes for CASSLMGRDNQPQHF.

This clone was observed a handful of times. This chain joins TRBV27 and TRBJ1-1; 8 nucleotides align to TRBD1. The V and J ends lost 6 bases and 6 bases, in that order; junction bases with no gene match: 3. Germline V lookup: CDR1 MNHEY, CDR2 SMNVEV (reference sequence). This CDR3 is 12 amino acids long. The CDR3 loop reads CASSQGAAEAFF. CDR3 DNA: TGTGCCAGCAGCCAGGGGGCCGCTGAAGCTTTCTTT.

The sample holds one count of this clone. The rearrangement uses TRBV5-1 and TRBJ2-7, with a possible D match to TRBD1 (5 bases). This CDR3 is 13 amino acids long. Trimming took 4 bases from V and 4 from J, leaving 12 bases between them. CDR1 and CDR2 (germline): SGHRS, YFSETQ. CDR3 sequence: CASSVQGWYEQYF. The DNA of the CDR3 is TGCGCCAGCAGCGTTCAGGGTTGGTACGAGCAGTACTTC.

V and J are TRBV4-1 and TRBJ1-5; D perhaps matches TRBD1 (6 bases). Germline CDR1 MGHRA, CDR2 YSYEKL. The CDR3 spans 16 residues. The V end lost 3 bases, the J end lost 0 bases, and 12 bases lay between the germline ends. DNA for the CDR3: TGCGCCAGCAGCCACCAGCAGGGGTATAGCAATCAGCCCCAGCATTTT. This encodes CASSHQQGYSNQPQHF.

CDR3 loop: CASSLLAGSPADTQYF. The CDR3 DNA reads as TGTGCCAGCAGCTTGCTAGCGGGATCCCCAGCGGATACGCAGTATTTT. The rearrangement uses TRBV5-4 and TRBJ2-3; 9 bases match TRBD2. V shed 1 base, J shed 6 bases, and the junction held 9 bases outside the gene matches. Germline CDR1 reads SGHNT; CDR2 reads YYREEE (reference sequence). This CDR3 comprises 16 residues.

This chain uses TRBV5-4 with TRBJ2-1; 12 nucleotides match TRBD2. The V and J ends lost 3 bases and 1 base, in that order; junction bases with no gene match: 2. Germline values: CDR1 SGHNT, CDR2 YYREEE (reference sequence). This CDR3 has 16 amino acids. The CDR3 protein is CASSSGLAGSYNEQFF. CDR3 bases: TGTGCCAGCAGCTCAGGACTAGCGGGATCCTACAATGAGCAGTTCTTC.

The count of this clone is one. The CDR3 region has the DNA TGCGCCAGCAGCTTGACAGGGCCCACAGATACGCAGTATTTT. Protein: CASSLTGPTDTQYF. The rearrangement links TRBV5-1 to TRBJ2-3; D perhaps matches TRBD1 (6 bases). Trimming pared 1 base from V and 2 bases from J, leaving 8 bases between. Germline lookup yields CDR1 SGHRS and CDR2 YFSETQ. The CDR3 loop spans 14 amino acids.

This chain links TRBV19 with TRBJ2-7; D is perhaps TRBD1 (5 bases). From germline, CDR1 is LNHDA and CDR2 SQIVND (reference sequence). This CDR3 has 16 amino acids. Between the trimmed V and J ends, which lost 3 bases and 2 bases, there was a span of 17 bases. The CDR3: CASSIGKTATAYEQYF. CDR3 bases: TGTGCCAGTAGTATCGGCAAGACAGCGACCGCCTACGAGCAGTACTTC.

The genes are TRBV9 and TRBJ2-5; D gene uncertain. CDR1 SGDLS and CDR2 YYNGEE come from the germline V gene. V was shortened by 0 bases and J by 0 bases, with 9 bases between the two germline ends. The CDR3 runs to 15 residues. In DNA, the CDR3 is TGTGCCAGCAGCGTAGGGGCTTGGCACCAAGAGACCCAGTACTTC. Its protein is CASSVGAWHQETQYF.

This chain uses TRBV6-5 with TRBJ2-7, with a weak D call TRBD2 (5 bases). This CDR3 is 14 amino acids long. V lost 6 bases and J lost 7, with 19 bases in between. The V gene's germline CDR1 is MNHEY and CDR2 SVGAGI. CDR3 sequence (DNA): TGTGCCAGCAGACGCCATCGGACTGCGCGGGAGCAGTACTTC. Protein product: CASRRHRTAREQYF.

This chain joins TRBV18 and TRBJ2-1; no firm D call. CDR1 and CDR2 (germline): KGHSH, LQKENI. The V end was cut by 6 bases, the J end by 0 bases, with 9 bases between. CDR3 length: 14 amino acids. This chain's CDR3 is CASSFDSSYNEQFF. The CDR3 DNA follows: TGTGCCAGCTCGTTCGATAGCTCCTACAATGAGCAGTTCTTC.